The 30 T cell receptor beta chains given below trace back to one sample, sequenced in a study of T-cell memory formation after mild COVID-19. TCRdb passed the 5' RACE reads through MiXCR, listing each CDR3 protein once. The table has hundreds of thousands of distinct CDR3 sequences, less than 25% seen once. Sequences were obtained from PBMCs or a T cell subset sorted from them (not recorded which). The receptors derive from an adult woman who had mild COVID-19 (a few samples of this study predate the infection). Cell type and time point are not known.

The V call is TRBV15, the J call TRBJ2-2; 8 bases agree with TRBD1. The V gene end was trimmed by 4 bases and the J gene end by 5 bases; junction bases not matched to a gene: 15. CDR3 length: 18 amino acids. The V gene's germline CDR1 is LNHNV and CDR2 YYDKDF (reference sequence). The CDR3 sequence: CATSNTLGQGAWTGELFF. CDR3 sequence (DNA): TGTGCCACCAGCAACACCCTGGGGCAGGGGGCGTGGACCGGGGAGCTGTTTTTT.

V and J are TRBV12-3 or TRBV12-4 and TRBJ2-7; tentative D call: TRBD1 (6 bases). V lost 2 bases, J lost 2 bases, and 10 bases lay in between. CDR3 length: 14 amino acids. The CDR3 loop reads CASSLRGHTYEQYF. The CDR3, as DNA: TGTGCCAGCAGTTTACGGGGACACACCTACGAGCAGTACTTC.

This clonotype was counted at least ten times. The genes are TRBV3-1 and TRBJ1-2, with D unclear. The CDR3 is made up of 18 amino acids. CDR1 and CDR2 (germline): LGHDT, YNNKEL (reference sequence). Trimming took 2 bases from V and 0 from J, leaving 19 bases between them. CDR3 bases: TGTGCCAGCAGCCAACCATCAAGAGTCAGAGCCGCTAACTATGGCTACACCTTC. Protein sequence: CASSQPSRVRAANYGYTF. Supplemented by reference TRBV3-1 and TRBJ1-2, the full variable domain reads DTAVSQTPKYLVTQMGNDKSIKCEQNLGHDTMYWYKQDSKKFLKIMFSYNNKELIINETVPNRFSPKSPDKAHLNLHINSLELGDSAVYFCASSQPSRVRAANYGYTFGSGTRLTVV.

Comment on this clonotype: A junction end diverges from the germline sequence, so it may reflect a read error. As DNA, the CDR3 is TGTGCCAGCAGCTTAGCGGGGGACCGTTCGGTCTTC. This translates into CASSLAGDRSVF. The chain joins TRBV7-9 to TRBJ2-1; D may correspond to TRBD1 or TRBD2 (5 bases each). Looked up from germline, CDR1 is SEHNR and CDR2 is FQNEAQ (reference sequence). This CDR3 comprises 12 residues.

V and J are TRBV18 and TRBJ2-7; D is possibly TRBD2 (5 bases). In germline, CDR1 is KGHSH, CDR2 LQKENI. Between the trimmed V and J ends, which lost 3 bases and 2 bases, there was a span of 14 bases. The CDR3 spans 15 residues. CDR3 region: CASSPSLGATYEQYF. In nucleotides, the CDR3 is TGTGCCAGCTCACCTTCGTTGGGAGCCACCTACGAGCAGTACTTC.

V and J are TRBV14 and TRBJ2-7; maybe TRBD1 (7 bases). This CDR3 has 19 residues. CDR1 SGHDN and CDR2 FVKESK come from the germline V gene. The germline V and J ends were trimmed by 5 bases and 0 bases, with 26 bases remaining between them. The CDR3 DNA reads TGTGCCAGCAGCGGACGTGGGACAGAGACTAGAAGGAGCTCCTACGAGCAGTACTTC. This codes for CASSGRGTETRRSSYEQYF.

This sequence joins TRBV24-1 and TRBJ2-1, with 12 nucleotides matching TRBD2. In germline, CDR1 is KGHDR, CDR2 SFDVKD. This CDR3 has 13 amino acids. Trimming at V came to 9 bases and at J to 16 bases, leaving 12 bases not matched to a gene. In nucleotides, the CDR3 is TGTGCCACCGGGGCCTCCCGGACTAGCGGGATCTTCTTC. As protein: CATGASRTSGIFF.

The chain uses TRBV7-8 and TRBJ2-3; a possible D gene is TRBD1 (7 bases). V dropped 5 bases and J dropped 3 bases, with 12 bases sitting between them. Germline assignment: CDR1 SGHVS and CDR2 FQNEAQ. The CDR3 spans 14 residues. DNA of the CDR3: TGTGCCAGCAGCGACAGGGCGGGAACAGATACGCAGTATTTT. Its protein is CASSDRAGTDTQYF.

The rearrangement uses TRBV20-1 and TRBJ2-3; tentatively, D is TRBD2 (5 bases). CDR1 is DFQATT, CDR2 SNEGSKA, per germline (reference sequence). This CDR3 has 13 residues. Trimming shortened V by 8 bases and J by 6 bases, and 18 bases separated the two germline ends. The CDR3 spells CSSPALAQDTQYF. The CDR3 DNA reads TGCAGTTCCCCGGCCCTAGCCCAGGATACGCAGTATTTT.

The rearrangement links TRBV30 to TRBJ1-1; TRBD1 aligns across 9 bases. V lost 5 bases, J lost 5 bases, and 6 bases stayed unmatched. This CDR3 has 13 residues. Germline assignment: CDR1 GTSNPN and CDR2 SVGIG (reference sequence). The CDR3 reads CAWVGQGETEAFF. In DNA form, the CDR3 reads TGTGCCTGGGTGGGACAGGGTGAGACTGAAGCTTTCTTT. Complete variable domain (other parts from reference TRBV30 and TRBJ1-1): SQTIHQWPATLVQPVGSPLSLECTVEGTSNPNLYWYRQAAGRGLQLLFYSVGIGQISSEVPQNLSASRPQDRQFILSSKKLLLSDSGFYLCAWVGQGETEAFFGQGTRLTVV.

This clonotype occurred a few times. The V call is TRBV12-5, the J call TRBJ2-7; tentative D call: TRBD2 (5 bases). Trimming removed 2 bases at V and 7 bases at J, with 9 bases between. CDR3 size: 12 residues. Germline CDR1 and CDR2: LGHNT and FRNRAP. The CDR3 sequence is CASGLPRGEQYF. The CDR3 nucleotides are TGTGCTAGTGGTTTGCCACGGGGAGAGCAGTACTTC.

V is TRBV9 and J is TRBJ2-7; 7 bases match TRBD1. The V and J ends lost 6 bases and 7 bases, in that order; junction bases with no gene match: 10. The CDR3 is 13 residues long. The germline V gene encodes CDR1 SGDLS and CDR2 YYNGEE. The CDR3 spells CASNRGGTQEQYF. CDR3 DNA: TGTGCCAGCAACAGGGGCGGAACTCAAGAGCAGTACTTC.

The chain combines TRBV5-1 with TRBJ1-6; possibly TRBD1 for D (5 bases). CDR3 length equals 17 residues. The germline V gene has CDR1 SGHRS and CDR2 YFSETQ. Trimming stripped 2 bases from V and 7 bases from J, with 19 bases between. The CDR3 DNA reads as TGCGCCAGCAGCTTAGGTGGGGCGGAGGGACTCAATTCACCCCTCCACTTT. This encodes CASSLGGAEGLNSPLHF.

The chain's CDR3 is CSVDLGTGGSYEQYF. DNA for the CDR3: TGCAGCGTTGATCTAGGGACAGGGGGTAGCTACGAGCAGTACTTC. V and J are TRBV29-1 and TRBJ2-7; 11 bases are a match to TRBD1. From germline, CDR1 is SQVTM and CDR2 ANQGSEA. With V trimmed by 3 bases and J by 3 bases, 7 bases remained unmatched. The CDR3 runs 15 residues.

This clonotype turned up a few times. The V gene is TRBV29-1, the J gene TRBJ2-3; 8 bases map to TRBD2. CDR3 size: 17 residues. Trimming cost V 0 bases and J 6 bases; bases outside gene matches: 14. The germline CDR1 and CDR2 sequences are SQVTM and ANQGSEA. CDR3 region: CSVEDRIRGGPPDTQYF. The CDR3 nucleotides are TGCAGCGTTGAAGATAGGATTCGGGGGGGGCCCCCGGATACGCAGTATTTT.

There are a few counts of this clonotype. The chain uses TRBV11-2 and TRBJ2-7; a possible D gene is TRBD2 (6 bases). The CDR3 consists of 15 residues. CDR1 is SGHAT, CDR2 FQNNGV, per germline. Trimming took off 5 bases at V and 0 bases at J, with 14 bases between the two ends. The CDR3 sequence is CASSPGTQSSYEQYF. The CDR3 bases are TGTGCCAGCAGCCCGGGGACTCAAAGCTCCTACGAGCAGTACTTC.

This clonotype was seen a handful of times. The J gene is TRBJ1-2, the V gene TRBV20-1, with D uncertain. The V gene's germline CDR1 is DFQATT and CDR2 SNEGSKA (reference sequence). The V gene lost 7 bases and the J gene lost 5 bases, with 23 bases spanning the gap. The CDR3 has 15 residues. CDR3 region: CSGEENGRKKYGYTF. Here the CDR3 DNA reads TGCAGTGGGGAGGAAAACGGACGGAAAAAGTATGGCTACACCTTC.

CDR3 region: CASKRYRDVFEGGYEQYF. In DNA form, the CDR3 reads TGTGCCAGCAAGAGGTACAGGGATGTGTTCGAGGGAGGCTACGAGCAGTACTTC. V usage is TRBV6-2 or TRBV6-3 and J usage is TRBJ2-7; D is possibly TRBD1 or TRBD2 (6 bases each). The CDR3 is made up of 18 amino acids. CDR1 is MNHEY, CDR2 SVGEGT, per germline. V shed 7 bases and J shed 3 bases, with 28 bases lying between them.

V and J are TRBV7-7 and TRBJ2-5; D is possibly TRBD1 or TRBD2 (5 bases each). The V end lost 5 bases, the J end lost 1 base, and 14 bases lay between the germline ends. This CDR3 comprises 15 residues. The germline CDR1 and CDR2 sequences are SSHAT and FNYEAQ (reference sequence). The DNA of the CDR3 is TGTGCCAGCAGCCCAGGGCGACTACTCCAAGAGACCCAGTACTTC. Protein product: CASSPGRLLQETQYF.

The DNA for the CDR3 is TGTGCCAGCAGGCCTCTTTCGGGATTAGAGACCCAGTACTTC. Its protein product is CASRPLSGLETQYF. The chain carries TRBV6-5 and TRBJ2-5; TRBD2 is a possible D gene (5 bases). CDR1 MNHEY and CDR2 SVGAGI come from the germline V gene. The length of the CDR3 is 14 residues. V shed 6 bases and J shed 4 bases, with 15 bases lying between them.

The table lists this clonotype with a few counts. The V gene is TRBV30, the J gene TRBJ1-1; D is unclear. V lost 1 base and J 5 bases, leaving 11 bases between the germline ends. This CDR3 region has 13 residues. CDR1 is GTSNPN and CDR2 is SVGIG in the germline V gene (reference sequence). The CDR3 DNA reads TGTGCCTGGAGTGAACACTCGGGGACTGAAGCTTTCTTT. It codes for CAWSEHSGTEAFF.

The V call is TRBV29-1, the J call TRBJ1-2; a possible D gene is TRBD1 (5 bases). This CDR3 has 16 residues. Germline V CDR1 and CDR2: SQVTM, ANQGSEA. V dropped 3 bases and J dropped 2 bases, with 19 bases sitting between them. CDR3 amino acids: CSVDLTASEGNYGYTF. In DNA form, the CDR3 reads TGCAGCGTTGATCTCACAGCTTCTGAGGGGAACTATGGCTACACCTTC.

This clonotype was recorded only once. The V call is TRBV7-6, the J call TRBJ2-2; a possible D gene is TRBD1 (6 bases). CDR1 and CDR2 (germline): SGHVS, FNYEAQ. The V gene lost 5 bases and the J gene lost 4 bases, with 17 bases spanning the gap. The CDR3 runs to 16 residues. The CDR3 DNA sequence: TGTGCCAGCAGCCCTAGAGGGGGACGGGGCACCGGGGAGCTGTTTTTT. Protein product: CASSPRGGRGTGELFF.

This clonotype was seen more than once but under ten times. The genes are TRBV5-1 and TRBJ2-7; TRBD2 aligns across 10 bases. V lost 4 bases and J lost 2; bases outside the gene matches: 15. CDR1 is SGHRS and CDR2 is YFSETQ in the germline V gene. This CDR3 is 18 amino acids long. CDR3 coding DNA: TGCGCCAGCAGCCCCGGGACCCGTAGCGGGGGGCGGACCTACGAGCAGTACTTC. Its protein is CASSPGTRSGGRTYEQYF.

This clonotype was seen only a few times. This rearrangement joins TRBV6-5 to TRBJ2-2; the D gene could be TRBD1 or TRBD2 (6 bases each). CDR1 and CDR2 from the germline V gene are MNHEY and SVGAGI. The V and J ends lost 2 bases and 7 bases respectively, with 11 bases between them. The CDR3 is made up of 14 amino acids. The CDR3 sequence: CASSYKQGGGELFF. CDR3 DNA: TGTGCCAGCAGTTACAAACAGGGAGGCGGGGAGCTGTTTTTT.

J is TRBJ2-1 and V is TRBV10-3, with 11 bases identical to TRBD2. In germline, CDR1 is ENHRY, CDR2 SYGVKD. The V and J ends lost 3 bases and 5 bases, in that order; junction bases with no gene match: 12. The CDR3 runs to 18 residues. CDR3 nucleotide sequence: TGTGCCATCAGTGACCTCCCCTTTAGCGGGAGGGCCGACAATGAGCAGTTCTTC. Its translation: CAISDLPFSGRADNEQFF.

This clonotype was seen only a few times. This chain links TRBV7-6 with TRBJ1-1, with D possibly matching TRBD1 (5 bases). Germline V CDR1 and CDR2: SGHVS, FNYEAQ. V dropped 0 bases and J dropped 7 bases, with 15 bases sitting between them. The CDR3 length is 15 residues. This CDR3 is CASSLAASGQGEAFF. The DNA for the CDR3 is TGTGCCAGCAGCTTAGCGGCTTCCGGGCAGGGTGAAGCTTTCTTT.

The chain employs TRBV5-1 and TRBJ1-2; no clear D gene. Germline-derived CDR1 and CDR2 are SGHRS and YFSETQ. The CDR3 extends over 15 amino acids. Trimming cost V 1 base and J 4 bases, with 14 bases left between them. The CDR3, as DNA: TGCGCCAGCAGCTTGAACGACAAAAGTGGCTATGGCTACACCTTC. This codes for CASSLNDKSGYGYTF.

A few counts support this clonotype. The rearrangement links TRBV6-5 to TRBJ2-2; maybe TRBD1 (5 bases). The CDR3 consists of 15 residues. Germline V CDR1 and CDR2: MNHEY, SVGAGI. The V end lost 4 bases, the J end lost 5 bases, and 14 bases lay between the germline ends. As DNA, the CDR3 is TGTGCCAGCAGTTTAGTCCAGGGTAGGACCGGGGAGCTGTTTTTT. Residues: CASSLVQGRTGELFF.

The gene calls are TRBV20-1 and TRBJ1-5, with a weak D call TRBD1 (5 bases). Germline CDR1 is DFQATT and CDR2 is SNEGSKA (reference sequence). This CDR3 is 14 amino acids long. V dropped 3 bases and J dropped 0 bases, with 9 bases sitting between them. The CDR3 here is CSASRADSNQPQHF. The CDR3 DNA sequence: TGCAGTGCTAGCAGGGCGGATAGCAATCAGCCCCAGCATTTT.